This T cell receptor beta chain was captured in a study of OX40 agonist ivuxolimab in advanced cancers. At the level of the whole study: Ivuxolimab, which targeted the costimulatory receptor OX40 (CD134), was an agonistic, fully human IgG2 monoclonal antibody. Intravenous ivuxolimab was administered to patients every 2 weeks at six dose levels: 0.01, 0.1, 0.3, 1.5, 3 and 10 mg/kg. Of the roughly 50 dose-escalation patients, hepatocellular carcinoma was present in about 20, melanoma in around 15, renal cell carcinoma in 9 and head and neck cancer in 9. A male proportion of 70% to 90% and a mean age of approximately 60 years, ranging from 23 to 79, were recorded for the dose-escalation cohort. Patients were allowed to have had prior anti-PD-1, anti-PD-L1 or anti-CTLA-4 therapy, and about 40% of the dose-escalation patients had been treated with checkpoint inhibitors. Three dose-escalation patients achieved partial responses, one with hepatocellular carcinoma and two with cutaneous melanoma. Peripheral TCRbeta sequencing was intended to test whether TCR sequence diversity was altered and clonal T-cell expansion was caused by ivuxolimab. The paper describes the monotherapy dose-escalation part (N ≈ 51 patients) of the phase I trial of ivuxolimab. What the authors observed across the whole study: Low levels of normalized T-cell clonal expansion were also seen in some patients who did not respond. At doses of 0.1 to 3.0 mg/kg, clonal expansion of both CD4+ and CD8+ blood T cells was observed from baseline to week 6. After ivuxolimab, more expanded clones were found on average in CD8+ T cells than in CD4+ T cells. In the 0.1-3.0 mg/kg groups, partial responders had among the lowest normalized peripheral clonal expansion, particularly in CD8+ T cells. The antigen specificity of the peripheral T cells that underwent clonal expansion was not determined.

Patients with autoimmune disease history or receiving systemic immunosuppression were excluded from the trial. Peripheral blood for TCR sequencing was collected from all dose cohorts at baseline, on cycle 4 day 1, and on cycle 7 day 1. The samples were drawn from a first-in-human, open-label, multicenter phase I dose-escalation trial of ivuxolimab. Adults with locally advanced or metastatic melanoma, renal cell, hepatocellular, or head and neck squamous cell carcinoma were enrolled in the trial. CD4+ and CD8+ T cells were sorted separately from peripheral blood before TCR sequencing. For sequencing of the TCRbeta CDR3 region, genomic DNA was extracted from the sorted cells. The immunoSEQ Assay was used to sequence the TCRbeta CDR3 regions. TCRdb mirrors the immuneACCESS table, restricted to in-frame sequences. Some clones are absent from its copies; in checked studies, under half trace to an unresolved V gene, and the reason for the others is unknown. The sample contains some 42,000 clones, just over 85% of them found a single time. The top ten clonotypes cover 21% of the sample.

This clone has just a few counts. No antigen is known for it. Within one base of it there is no much larger clone, and no base qualities were kept. Trimming at the junction amounts to 1 base on V and 7 bases on J, and the germline ends lie 10 bases apart. CDR1 MGHRA and CDR2 YSYEKL are derived from the germline V gene. Spanning cysteine to phenylalanine, the CDR3 consists of 14 amino acids. Only the CDR3 DNA stays, 42 bases, in frame from base 1. Rearrangement joined TRBV4-1 to TRBJ2-2; the D gene is perhaps TRBD1, from 5 matching bases. The clonotype was recovered from an adult with an advanced solid tumor such as melanoma, head and neck, liver or kidney cancer. The material was CD4+ or CD8+ T cells sorted from blood, obtained in a trial of the OX40 agonist ivuxolimab. At the DNA level, the sequence is TGCGCCAGCAGCCAAGCGACAGTGAACGGGGAGCTGTTTTTT. Translated, it gives CASSQATVNGELFF.